This TCR beta chain was profiled in a study of control samples from healthy donors and cancer patients. The method was immunoSEQ multiplex PCR; TCRdb's version includes in-frame clones alone and lacks a portion of them. The data hold about 160,000 clones, with 93% observed a single time. Germline lookup yields CDR1 MNHEY and CDR2 SVGAGI. The junction had 5 bases not matched to a gene; V was cut back by 6 bases and J by 2 bases. The CDR3 contains 14 residues. The sequence was collected from a man aged 18-30 years in good health. The rearrangement joins TRBV6-5 to TRBJ2-7, with 9 bases identical to TRBD1. Sequencing input: blood. The CDR3 is CASSPRTGAYEQYF. CDR3 DNA: TGTGCCAGCAGCCCCAGGACAGGGGCCTACGAGCAGTACTTC.